This T cell receptor (beta chain) appears in the sequencing data of a study of blood T cell repertoires in COVID-19. Study background: Whether acute or convalescent, the COVID-19 samples came from the United States, Italy and Spain.

Grouping used clinical history reported by participants in a survey and questionnaire. The recovered donors of Cohort 3 showed two negative PCRs, clearance, or symptom resolution. Authors' methods: Scientists estimated how many nucleated cells there were by amplifying reference gene primers. TCRdb keeps only in-frame clones here, not all; method: immunoSEQ multiplex PCR. That table supplies the V and J calls and clone size; D and trimming were determined from the DNA. The table has approximately 200,000 clones, 75% to 90% seen once; the top ten hold 15% to 20%. Trimming took off 2 bases at V and 2 bases at J, with 18 bases between the two ends. Germline CDR1 and CDR2: SGHRS and YFSETQ. This CDR3 comprises 17 residues.

This sequence originates from a man aged 40-49 years who had recovered from COVID-19. Specimen: PBMCs or T cells enriched from blood (not recorded which). The chain is built from TRBV5-1 and TRBJ2-3, with D perhaps TRBD1 (5 bases). Here the CDR3 DNA reads TGCGCCAGCAGCTTTACGGTCGTGGGGCGCTACACAGATACGCAGTATTTT. Translation gives CASSFTVVGRYTDTQYF.